This T cell receptor (beta chain) was identified in a study of blood T cell repertoires in COVID-19. As originally analysed: Amplification of reference gene primers provided the estimated nucleated cell counts. Clones were sequenced by immunoSEQ multiplex PCR, and TCRdb holds only the in-frame ones, with some missing. D and trimming come from the DNA, and the V and J calls and clone size come from that table. The sample holds 150,000 or so clones, approximately 83% seen once. Germline V gene sequence: CDR1 LNHDA, CDR2 SQIVND (reference sequence). This CDR3 spans 17 amino acids. V gave up 0 bases and J gave up 2 bases; unmatched junction bases: 5.

The sequence came from a woman aged 55-75 years with COVID-19, enrolled during active disease. Sequencing used peripheral blood. J is TRBJ2-2 and V is TRBV19; TRBD1 agrees at 8 bases. CDR3 in amino acids: CASSIESGGENTGELFF. The DNA of the CDR3 is TGTGCCAGTAGTATAGAGTCAGGGGGCGAAAACACCGGGGAGCTGTTTTTT.